These T cell receptor beta chains were read from a single sample in a study of vaccination effects on CD4 cells after COVID-19. No antigens are known for them. Libraries were prepared by immunoSEQ multiplex PCR; TCRdb keeps only in-frame clonotypes and omits some of them. The sample includes 35,000 to 40,000 clones, about four fifths of them seen just once. The source was CD4+ T cells from PBMCs cultured without peptide, collected before COVID-19 vaccination. These receptor sequences come from a human donor who received a COVID-19 vaccine. The CDR3 runs from the conserved cysteine through the conserved F or W. A D gene is named only where the DNA matches it firmly. Where a row states a size, it is once, few, many or the class of an expanded clone; other rows omit it.

>TRBJ1-4|few|NA|TRBV4-1
TGCGCCAGCAGGACTTACGGGACGGATGAAAAACTGTTTTTT
CASRTYGTDEKLFF
>TRBJ1-1|NA|NA|TRBV21-1
TGTGCCAGCAGCAAAGTTAACGAGACAGGGAACACTGAAGCTTTCTTT
CASSKVNETGNTEAFF
>TRBJ2-6|NA|NA|TRBV7-8
TGTGCCAGCAGCTTAGGAAGGGGGGGCGTAACAGGGGCCAACGTCCTGACTTTC
CASSLGRGGVTGANVLTF
>TRBJ1-2|few|NA|TRBV19
TGTGCCAGTAGATTGGGCAAACTAACAGGAACTAACTATGGCTACACCTTC
CASRLGKLTGTNYGYTF
>TRBJ2-2|NA|TRBD1|TRBV19
TGTGCCAGTAGGTTGGGACAGGGGAACACCGGGGAGCTGTTTTTT
CASRLGQGNTGELFF
>TRBJ1-1|NA|TRBD1|TRBV7-2
TGTGCCAGCAGCTTACAGGGGGCTATGGTCACTGAAGCTTTCTTT
CASSLQGAMVTEAFF
>TRBJ2-3|few|NA|TRBV3-1/TRBV3-2
TGTGCCTCGAGGGCCAGCACCGGCACAGATACGCAGTATTTT
CASRASTGTDTQYF
>TRBJ1-1|NA|TRBD1|TRBV20-1
TGCAGTGCTAGTCGGGACAGGTGGATGGGGTCTGAAGCTTTCTTT
CSASRDRWMGSEAFF
>TRBJ2-7|few|TRBD2|TRBV19
TGTGCCAGTAGTGTAGGACTAGCGGGAGGTGGCTACGAGCAGTACTTC
CASSVGLAGGGYEQYF
>TRBJ1-4|NA|NA|TRBV30
TGTGCCTGCCTATCCGGGACCAGTAATGAAAAACTGTTTTTT
CACLSGTSNEKLFF
>TRBJ1-5|NA|NA|TRBV6-2/TRBV6-3
TGTGCCAGCAGTTACGGGTTGTTGGGCAGAATATATAGCAATCAGCCCCAGCATTTT
CASSYGLLGRIYSNQPQHF